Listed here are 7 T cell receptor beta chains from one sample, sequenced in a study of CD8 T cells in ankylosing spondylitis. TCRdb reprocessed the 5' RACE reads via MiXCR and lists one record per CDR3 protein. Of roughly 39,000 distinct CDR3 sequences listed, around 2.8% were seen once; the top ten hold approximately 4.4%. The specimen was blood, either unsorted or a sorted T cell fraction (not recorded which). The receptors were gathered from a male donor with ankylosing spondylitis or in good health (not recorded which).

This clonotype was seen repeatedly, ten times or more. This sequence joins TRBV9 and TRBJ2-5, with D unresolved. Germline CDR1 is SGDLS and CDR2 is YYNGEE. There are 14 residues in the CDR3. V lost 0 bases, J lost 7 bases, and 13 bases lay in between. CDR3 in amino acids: CASSVGSPAGTQYF. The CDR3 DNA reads TGTGCCAGCAGCGTAGGGTCCCCGGCAGGGACCCAGTACTTC.

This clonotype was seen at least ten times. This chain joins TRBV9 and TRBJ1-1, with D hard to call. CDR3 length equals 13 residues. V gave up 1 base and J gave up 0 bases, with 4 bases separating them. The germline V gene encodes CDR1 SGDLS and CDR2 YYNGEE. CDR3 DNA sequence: TGTGCCAGCAGCGTATTCGTGAACACTGAAGCTTTCTTT. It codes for CASSVFVNTEAFF.

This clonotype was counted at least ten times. The CDR3 DNA is TGTGCCAGCAGCCTCGAGGGACCAGGGCCTGAAGCTTTCTTT. This encodes CASSLEGPGPEAFF. The chain combines TRBV9 with TRBJ1-1; possible D gene TRBD1, 5 bases. V was shortened by 4 bases and J by 6 bases, with 16 bases between the two germline ends. Per germline, CDR1 SGDLS and CDR2 YYNGEE. The length of the CDR3 is 14 residues.

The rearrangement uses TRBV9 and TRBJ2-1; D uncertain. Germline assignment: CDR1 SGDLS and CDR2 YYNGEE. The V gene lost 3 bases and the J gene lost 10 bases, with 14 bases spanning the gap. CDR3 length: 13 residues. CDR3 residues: CASSATSTDEQFF. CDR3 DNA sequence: TGTGCCAGCAGCGCCACTTCCACAGACGAGCAGTTCTTC.

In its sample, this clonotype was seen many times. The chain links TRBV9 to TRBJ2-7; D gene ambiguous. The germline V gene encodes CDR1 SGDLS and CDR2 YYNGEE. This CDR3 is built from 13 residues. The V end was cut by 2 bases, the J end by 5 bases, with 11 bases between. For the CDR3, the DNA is TGTGCCAGCAGCGTCGATGTTATCCACGAGCAGTACTTC. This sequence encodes CASSVDVIHEQYF.

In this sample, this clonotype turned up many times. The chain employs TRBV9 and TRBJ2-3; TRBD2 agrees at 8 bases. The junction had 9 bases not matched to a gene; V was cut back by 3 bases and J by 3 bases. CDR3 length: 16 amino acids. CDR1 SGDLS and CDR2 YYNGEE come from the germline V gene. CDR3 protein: CASSARAGVATDTQYF. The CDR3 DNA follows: TGTGCCAGCAGCGCGAGAGCGGGAGTTGCTACAGATACGCAGTATTTT.

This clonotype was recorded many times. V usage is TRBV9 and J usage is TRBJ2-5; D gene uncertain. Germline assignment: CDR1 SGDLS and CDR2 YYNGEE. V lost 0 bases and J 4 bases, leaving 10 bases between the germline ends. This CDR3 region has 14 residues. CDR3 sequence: CASSVVGWGETQYF. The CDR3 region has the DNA TGTGCCAGCAGCGTAGTAGGGTGGGGAGAGACCCAGTACTTC. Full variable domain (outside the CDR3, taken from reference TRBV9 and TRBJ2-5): DSGVTQTPKHLITATGQRVTLRCSPRSGDLSVYWYQQSLDQGLQFLIQYYNGEERAKGNILERFSAQQFPDLHSELNLSSLELGDSALYFCASSVVGWGETQYFGPGTRLLVL.